A selection of T cell receptor beta chains follows, all from one sample in a study of technical replicates of blood from a few donors. Only in-frame clones appear in the TCRdb table, and some are missing; sequencing was by immunoSEQ multiplex PCR. The sample shows some 64,000 clones, 80% to 95% of them seen only once. Specimen: PBMCs. The receptors come from a human donor in good health. Some clones in this sample may be carry-over from other donors' samples. Each CDR3 is given with its conserved first and last residue. Not every row has a clone size; where given, it reads once, few, many or a size class.

NA TRBJ2-5 TRBV2 CAREALAEETQYF
NA TRBJ1-1 TRBV30 CAQRTGGPMNTEAFF
once TRBJ1-3 TRBV19 CASSIQGKAGNTIYF
once TRBJ2-5 TRBV5-1 CASNLNSGGGQETQYF
NA TRBJ1-3 TRBV2 CASSETGSGNTIYF
once TRBJ2-7 TRBV20-1 CSASTYTEQYF
NA TRBJ2-2 TRBV11-2 CASSYTSTGAGELFF
NA TRBJ1-1 TRBV5-1 CASSSAGMATEAFF
NA TRBJ2-5 TRBV11-2 CASSLGQGRETQYF
NA TRBJ2-2 TRBV7-6 CASSSLVGGLDTGELFF
NA TRBJ1-4 TRBV9 CASSADSGFNEKLFF
NA TRBJ1-3 TRBV7-8 CASTYGGTGNTIYF
NA TRBJ2-3 TRBV19 CASSIRGDTQYF
NA TRBJ2-7 TRBV6-1 CASRDDGSATYEQYF
NA TRBJ2-5 TRBV4-3 CASSRQPRETQYF
few TRBJ1-6 TRBV5-1 CASSLGQGARSYNSPLHF
NA TRBJ2-7 TRBV9 CASSVDPGVREQYF
NA TRBJ1-2 TRBV19 CASTPGQNYYGYTF
once TRBJ1-5 TRBV7-2 CASSLTAGGNQPQHF
NA TRBJ2-7 TRBV30 CAPWSSGEEQYF
NA TRBJ2-7 TRBV7-8 CASRRSGALYEQYF
NA TRBJ2-3 TRBV7-9 CASSSKLDTQYF